This TCR beta chain was captured in a study of graft-versus-host responses after intestinal transplantation. To note about this clone: Its antigen is as yet unknown.

The method was immunoSEQ multiplex PCR; TCRdb's version includes in-frame clones alone and lacks a portion of them. The table lists tens of thousands of clones, about 94% of them singletons. CDR3 length: 12 amino acids. Per germline, CDR1 LNHDA and CDR2 SQIVND (reference sequence). Trimming took 3 bases from V and 4 from J, leaving 4 bases between them. Sequencing used unstimulated CD4+ T cells sorted from spleen or lymph node cells, obtained before transplant. V gene TRBV19 combines with J gene TRBJ1-5; D is ambiguous. The sequence derives from a human donor who was the organ donor for an intestinal transplant. The CDR3 DNA follows: TGTGCCAGTAGTATCGGGAATCAGCCCCAGCATTTT. Encoded protein: CASSIGNQPQHF.